This T cell receptor beta chain was observed in a study of blood T cell repertoires in COVID-19 (TCRdb year 2020). Turning to the overall study: Collaborator samples came from the United States, Italy and Spain and covered acute and convalescent phases of COVID-19. The prospective study material was composed of cDNA or gDNA derived from T cells, B-cell-depleted T cells, or PBMCs. Deeply sampled blood TCRbeta repertoires from subjects exposed to, actively infected with, or recovered from COVID-19 were included in the dataset. The repertoires were released in a freely available public database intended as a resource for research on the immune response to SARS-CoV-2. Samples were obtained from the ongoing ImmuneRACE study (first 160 participants) and from over 1,000 subjects provided by 6 global collaborators. A de-identified subject ID, COVID-19 status, age in years and sex were almost always included in the sample metadata. Where available, HLA class I and class II types were obtained from metadata supplied by the sample provider rather than from assay-based typing.

A second Seattle source provided samples from volunteer blood donors who had recovered from COVID-19. Collaborating institutions collected whole blood in K2EDTA tubes following their own protocols. Collaborator samples were shipped for TCRbeta analysis as frozen whole blood, isolated PBMCs, or DNA extracted from either sample type. TCRbeta CDR3 regions were amplified from genomic DNA using the immunoSEQ Assay, a bias-controlled multiplex PCR. Per the source publication's procedure: Nucleated cell counts per sample were estimated from amplification of reference gene primers within the assay. Sequence reads were collapsed and filtered to measure the absolute abundance of every unique TCRbeta CDR3 rearrangement. Productive Simpson clonality was computed per sample as the square root of Simpson's diversity index over productive rearrangements. Sourced from immuneACCESS, this table was stored by TCRdb with only in-frame sequences that have V and J called. A share of the clones is absent; for the studies checked, an unresolved V gene accounts for under half, and the remainder has no known explanation. V, J and clone size reflect that table, while D and trimming were determined from the DNA. In this sample the table shows some 240,000 clones, approximately 91% of which occur a single time. Roughly 6% of the sample lies in the top ten.

V is shortened by 0 bases, J by 11 bases, and the region joining them spans 10 bases. CDR1 and CDR2 were assigned from the germline V gene as SGHDN and FVKESK. Reading from cysteine to phenylalanine, the CDR3 counts 12 amino acids. Only the CDR3 portion is preserved as DNA: 36 bases, with reading frame beginning at the first base. The paper as a whole reports these results and caveats: The quantity of clinical and demographic metadata differed by source and by participant and was supplied without curation.

Note on this clone: There is no known antigen for this receptor. No base quality information exists; no much larger clone differs at one position.

Sample: peripheral blood. The sequence came from a man in his fifties or sixties who had recovered from COVID-19. Recombination linked TRBV14 to TRBJ1-1; no D gene call is confident. The DNA sequence reads TGTGCCAGCAGCCAAGATCCTCGTCGGGCTTTCTTT. Its amino acids are CASSQDPRRAFF.